This T cell receptor (beta chain) came from a study of tumor-infiltrating lymphocytes in primary liver carcinoma. Study information: The cohort consisted of patients whose primary liver carcinoma was surgically resected. Participating patients were men and women between 30 and 69 years old. Sample yields of productive TCRbeta reads, ranging from roughly 3.5 to 8 million, were similar across tissue types.

General observations from the study: When set against blood, tumors had a significantly higher top-250-clone fraction (p = 0.039).

CDR1 is MNHEY and CDR2 is SVGAGI in the germline V gene. Deletions cut 4 bases from V and 1 base from J, with 14 bases between. The CDR3 runs to 15 residues. Unsorted whole blood served as the source of blood RNA, and germline DNA was extracted as well. This clonotype was seen only once. The antigen remains unidentified. With roughly 500 ng total RNA as template and a constant-region primer, TCR beta cDNA was made. Sequencing libraries for TCR beta derived from three nested multiplex PCR rounds that used slightly modified ARM-PCR. Amplification in the first two PCR rounds was performed using TRBV1-TRBV30 forward primers and a C-beta reverse primer for 10 cycles each. TCRdb ran MiXCR on the multiplex PCR reads and lists one entry per CDR3 protein. The table lists about 200,000 distinct CDR3 sequences, roughly two thirds of them singletons.

The receptor's source is a woman aged 60-75 years with primary liver carcinoma and hepatitis B virus infection. The J gene is TRBJ2-7, the V gene TRBV6-5; D is possibly TRBD2 (5 bases). Material for sequencing was peripheral blood. The CDR3 DNA reads as TGTGCCAGCAGTTCCCGCGGGTCATCTTCCTACGAGCAGTACTTC. It codes for CASSSRGSSSYEQYF.